These T cell receptor beta chains were read from a single sample in a study of blood T cells in healthy people across ages. TCRdb re-called the 5' RACE reads through MiXCR, storing one row per CDR3 protein. This table holds hundreds of thousands of distinct CDR3 sequences, about 47% found once. Material for sequencing was blood. The receptors here all came from an elderly man in good health. Both conserved end residues are part of each CDR3. D genes are given only for firm matches. Rows may omit the clone size; those that give it use once, few, many or a size class.

d_gene: -
v_gene: TRBV5-1
j_gene: TRBJ1-1
abundance: many
len: 13
CDR3aa: CASSLEVNTEAFF
CDR3nt: TGCGCCAGCAGCTTGGAAGTGAACACTGAAGCTTTCTTT

d_gene: -
v_gene: TRBV20-1
j_gene: TRBJ2-7
abundance: -
len: 13
CDR3aa: CSAGGGGIYEQYF
CDR3nt: TGCAGTGCTGGGGGGGGCGGGATCTACGAGCAGTACTTC

d_gene: TRBD2
v_gene: TRBV7-2
j_gene: TRBJ2-7
abundance: many
len: 14
CDR3aa: CASSLGASGYEQYF
CDR3nt: TGTGCCAGCAGCTTAGGGGCTAGCGGCTACGAGCAGTACTTC

d_gene: TRBD2
v_gene: TRBV10-3
j_gene: TRBJ2-2
abundance: -
len: 15
CDR3aa: CAISGTSGTTGELFF
CDR3nt: TGTGCCATCAGTGGGACTAGCGGGACCACCGGGGAGCTGTTTTTT

d_gene: TRBD1
v_gene: TRBV12-3/TRBV12-4
j_gene: TRBJ2-1
abundance: few
len: 13
CDR3aa: CASSNRGDNEQFF
CDR3nt: TGTGCCAGCAGTAACAGGGGGGACAATGAGCAGTTCTTC

d_gene: TRBD2
v_gene: TRBV24-1
j_gene: TRBJ2-3
abundance: -
len: 18
CDR3aa: CATSDPSRAGGTTDTQYF
CDR3nt: TGTGCCACCAGTGATCCTAGTAGAGCGGGAGGAACCACAGATACGCAGTATTTT

d_gene: -
v_gene: TRBV5-1
j_gene: TRBJ2-1
abundance: few
len: 16
CDR3aa: CASTNSGGSSYNEQFF
CDR3nt: TGCGCCAGCACCAATTCCGGTGGTAGCTCCTACAATGAGCAGTTCTTC

d_gene: TRBD2
v_gene: TRBV20-1
j_gene: TRBJ2-5
abundance: -
len: 14
CDR3aa: CSARALSGIETQYF
CDR3nt: TGCAGTGCTAGAGCCCTTAGCGGGATAGAGACCCAGTACTTC

d_gene: TRBD2
v_gene: TRBV30
j_gene: TRBJ2-3
abundance: -
len: 13
CDR3aa: CARTSGSTDTQYF
CDR3nt: TGTGCCCGGACTAGCGGGAGTACAGATACGCAGTATTTT

d_gene: -
v_gene: TRBV11-2
j_gene: TRBJ2-5
abundance: -
len: 13
CDR3aa: CASSRLDQETQYF
CDR3nt: TGTGCCAGCAGCCGACTAGATCAAGAGACCCAGTACTTC

d_gene: TRBD2
v_gene: TRBV2
j_gene: TRBJ2-5
abundance: -
len: 14
CDR3aa: CASRIRTSIGEQYF
CDR3nt: TGTGCCAGCAGAATCCGGACTAGCATAGGTGAGCAGTACTTC

d_gene: TRBD1
v_gene: TRBV6-5
j_gene: TRBJ1-2
abundance: -
len: 14
CDR3aa: CASSYGGQGSGYTF
CDR3nt: TGTGCCAGCAGTTACGGGGGACAGGGTAGTGGCTACACCTTC

d_gene: -
v_gene: TRBV28
j_gene: TRBJ1-2
abundance: once
len: 16
CDR3aa: CASSLLRTVAGYGYTF
CDR3nt: TGTGCCAGCAGTTTATTAAGGACAGTCGCCGGTTATGGCTACACCTTC

d_gene: TRBD2
v_gene: TRBV7-9
j_gene: TRBJ2-7
abundance: -
len: 15
CDR3aa: CASSFTTSGSFEQYF
CDR3nt: TGTGCCAGCAGCTTCACGACTAGCGGGAGTTTCGAGCAGTACTTC

d_gene: -
v_gene: TRBV9
j_gene: TRBJ2-1
abundance: -
len: 15
CDR3aa: CASSVEPGDYNEQFF
CDR3nt: TGTGCCAGCAGCGTAGAGCCCGGTGACTACAATGAGCAGTTCTTC

d_gene: -
v_gene: TRBV27
j_gene: TRBJ2-5
abundance: -
len: 14
CDR3aa: CASSPWARFETQYF
CDR3nt: TGTGCCAGCAGCCCTTGGGCCCGATTCGAGACCCAGTACTTC

d_gene: TRBD2
v_gene: TRBV29-1
j_gene: TRBJ2-3
abundance: -
len: 19
CDR3aa: CSVVSRLAGDFFGTDTQYF
CDR3nt: TGCAGCGTTGTAAGTCGCCTAGCGGGAGATTTTTTCGGGACAGATACGCAGTATTTT

d_gene: -
v_gene: TRBV12-3/TRBV12-4
j_gene: TRBJ2-2
abundance: few
len: 12
CDR3aa: CASRVVSGELFF
CDR3nt: TGTGCCAGCAGGGTCGTTTCCGGGGAGCTGTTTTTT

d_gene: -
v_gene: TRBV29-1
j_gene: TRBJ2-5
abundance: many
len: 14
CDR3aa: CSVSGEGDQETQYF
CDR3nt: TGCAGCGTGTCAGGGGAAGGGGACCAAGAGACCCAGTACTTC

d_gene: -
v_gene: TRBV29-1
j_gene: TRBJ2-1
abundance: -
len: 15
CDR3aa: CSVETRKGSYNEQFF
CDR3nt: TGCAGCGTTGAAACGCGGAAAGGCTCCTACAATGAGCAGTTCTTC

d_gene: -
v_gene: TRBV18
j_gene: TRBJ2-6
abundance: -
len: 15
CDR3aa: CASSPAAGGTNVLTF
CDR3nt: TGTGCCAGCTCACCAGCGGCAGGTGGGACCAACGTCCTGACTTTC

d_gene: TRBD1
v_gene: TRBV20-1
j_gene: TRBJ1-2
abundance: -
len: 18
CDR3aa: CSARVRGAGGEPNYGYTF
CDR3nt: TGCAGTGCTAGAGTGCGGGGAGCAGGGGGCGAACCTAACTATGGCTACACCTTC

d_gene: TRBD2
v_gene: TRBV4-1
j_gene: TRBJ2-1
abundance: -
len: 18
CDR3aa: CASSQDVLAGGHYNEQFF
CDR3nt: TGCGCCAGCAGCCAAGATGTCCTAGCGGGAGGCCATTACAATGAGCAGTTCTTC

d_gene: TRBD2
v_gene: TRBV29-1
j_gene: TRBJ2-3
abundance: few
len: 15
CDR3aa: CSVASLAVGTDTQYF
CDR3nt: TGCAGCGTTGCCTCCCTAGCGGTCGGCACAGATACGCAGTATTTT

d_gene: -
v_gene: TRBV6-6
j_gene: TRBJ2-1
abundance: -
len: 14
CDR3aa: CACLRLGVFNEQFF
CDR3nt: TGTGCCTGCCTCCGCCTCGGAGTTTTCAATGAGCAGTTCTTC

d_gene: TRBD1
v_gene: TRBV20-1
j_gene: TRBJ2-7
abundance: -
len: 12
CDR3aa: CSAGQVTDEQYF
CDR3nt: TGCAGTGCTGGACAGGTGACGGACGAGCAGTACTTC

d_gene: -
v_gene: TRBV10-3
j_gene: TRBJ2-7
abundance: -
len: 17
CDR3aa: CAISVVRRATAGGEQYF
CDR3nt: TGTGCCATCAGTGTGGTCAGGAGGGCCACTGCGGGTGGCGAGCAGTACTTC

d_gene: -
v_gene: TRBV5-1
j_gene: TRBJ2-1
abundance: -
len: 17
CDR3aa: CASSLARALTSYNEQFF
CDR3nt: TGCGCCAGCAGCTTGGCGAGGGCCCTAACTAGTTACAATGAGCAGTTCTTC